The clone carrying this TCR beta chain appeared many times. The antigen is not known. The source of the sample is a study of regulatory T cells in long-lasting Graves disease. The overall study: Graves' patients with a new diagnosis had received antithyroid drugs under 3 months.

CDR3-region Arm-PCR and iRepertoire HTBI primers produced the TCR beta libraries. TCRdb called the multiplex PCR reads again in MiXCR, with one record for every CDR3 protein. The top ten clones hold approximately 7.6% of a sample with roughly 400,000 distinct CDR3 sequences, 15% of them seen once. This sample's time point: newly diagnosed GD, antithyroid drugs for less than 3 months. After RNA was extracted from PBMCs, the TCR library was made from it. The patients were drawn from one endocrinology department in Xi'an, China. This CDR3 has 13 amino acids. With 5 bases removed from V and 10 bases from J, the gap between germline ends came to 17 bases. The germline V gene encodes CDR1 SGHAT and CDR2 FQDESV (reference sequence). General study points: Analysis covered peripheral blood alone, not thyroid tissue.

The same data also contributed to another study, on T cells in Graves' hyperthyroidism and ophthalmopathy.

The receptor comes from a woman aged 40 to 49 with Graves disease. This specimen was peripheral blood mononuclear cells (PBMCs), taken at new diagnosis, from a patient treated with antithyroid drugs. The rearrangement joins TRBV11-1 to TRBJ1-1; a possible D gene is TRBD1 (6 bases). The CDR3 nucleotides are TGTGCCAGCAGCCCCGGGACACCAGTAGGAGCTTTCTTT. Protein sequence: CASSPGTPVGAFF.